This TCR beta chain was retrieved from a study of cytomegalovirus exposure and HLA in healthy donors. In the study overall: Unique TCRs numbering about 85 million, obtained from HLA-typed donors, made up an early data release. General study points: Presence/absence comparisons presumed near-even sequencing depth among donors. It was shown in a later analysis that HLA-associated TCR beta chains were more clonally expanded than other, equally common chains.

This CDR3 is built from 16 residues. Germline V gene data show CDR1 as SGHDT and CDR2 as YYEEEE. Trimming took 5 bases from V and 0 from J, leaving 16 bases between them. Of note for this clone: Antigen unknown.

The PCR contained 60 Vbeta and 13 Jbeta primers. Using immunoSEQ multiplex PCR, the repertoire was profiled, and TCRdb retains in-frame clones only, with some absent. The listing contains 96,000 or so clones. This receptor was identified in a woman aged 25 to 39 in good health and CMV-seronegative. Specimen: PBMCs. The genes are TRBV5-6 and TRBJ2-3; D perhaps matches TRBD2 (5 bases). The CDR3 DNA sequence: TGTGCCAGCAGGCCGGCTGCCGGGATTAGCACAGATACGCAGTATTTT. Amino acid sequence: CASRPAAGISTDTQYF.